This is a list of T cell receptor beta chains from one sample in a study of spatial heterogeneity in lung cancer. TCRdb passed the 5' RACE reads through MiXCR, listing each CDR3 protein once. The data show about 52,000 distinct CDR3 sequences, 7.4% seen once. The sample was PBMCs, taken at follow-up. The receptors here all came from a female donor with early-stage non-small cell lung cancer. Both conserved end residues are part of each CDR3. D genes are given only for firm matches. Size is stated for part of the rows, as once, few or many counts, or as a class when the clone is expanded.

v_call: TRBV5-4; j_call: TRBJ2-1; clone_size: -; d_call: -; cdr3_aa: CAYAEDQAYNEQFF; cdr3_nt: TGTGCCTACGCCGAGGACCAAGCCTACAATGAGCAGTTCTTC
v_call: TRBV30; j_call: TRBJ1-1; clone_size: once; d_call: TRBD1; cdr3_aa: CAWALRQGRSRAFF; cdr3_nt: TGTGCCTGGGCCCTCCGACAGGGCCGATCCCGCGCTTTCTTT
v_call: TRBV5-1; j_call: TRBJ1-5; clone_size: many; d_call: -; cdr3_aa: CASSSGTGPQHF; cdr3_nt: TGCGCCAGCAGCTCAGGAACAGGGCCCCAGCATTTT
v_call: TRBV5-1; j_call: TRBJ2-1; clone_size: many; d_call: -; cdr3_aa: CASSRQDEQFF; cdr3_nt: TGCGCCAGCAGCCGCCAGGATGAGCAGTTCTTC
v_call: TRBV25-1; j_call: TRBJ2-3; clone_size: -; d_call: TRBD1; cdr3_aa: CASQGDVTDTQYF; cdr3_nt: TGTGCCAGCCAGGGGGATGTCACAGATACGCAGTATTTT
v_call: TRBV29-1; j_call: TRBJ1-3; clone_size: -; d_call: TRBD1; cdr3_aa: CSVAPGQGMGNTIYF; cdr3_nt: TGCAGCGTTGCCCCGGGACAGGGCATGGGAAACACCATATATTTT
v_call: TRBV7-2; j_call: TRBJ2-7; clone_size: many; d_call: TRBD1; cdr3_aa: CASSRDRAYEQYF; cdr3_nt: TGTGCCAGCAGCAGAGACAGGGCCTACGAGCAGTACTTC
v_call: TRBV10-3; j_call: TRBJ2-5; clone_size: many; d_call: -; cdr3_aa: CAIKGAVQETQYF; cdr3_nt: TGTGCCATCAAGGGAGCGGTACAAGAGACCCAGTACTTC
v_call: TRBV30; j_call: TRBJ2-5; clone_size: few; d_call: -; cdr3_aa: CAWSGVGGQETQYF; cdr3_nt: TGTGCCTGGAGTGGGGTCGGGGGCCAAGAGACCCAGTACTTC
v_call: TRBV3-1; j_call: TRBJ2-7; clone_size: few; d_call: TRBD2; cdr3_aa: CASGTSGAYEQYF; cdr3_nt: TGTGCCAGCGGGACTAGCGGGGCGTACGAGCAGTACTTC
v_call: TRBV3-1; j_call: TRBJ1-2; clone_size: many; d_call: -; cdr3_aa: CASSQDPAGDGYTF; cdr3_nt: TGTGCCAGCAGCCAAGATCCGGCAGGAGATGGCTACACCTTC
v_call: TRBV10-3; j_call: TRBJ2-5; clone_size: -; d_call: TRBD1; cdr3_aa: CAISESRSDREETQYF; cdr3_nt: TGTGCCATCAGTGAGTCGCGCTCGGACAGGGAGGAGACCCAGTACTTC
v_call: TRBV7-9; j_call: TRBJ2-2; clone_size: -; d_call: TRBD1; cdr3_aa: CASSSRGTGELFF; cdr3_nt: TGTGCCAGCAGCTCCAGGGGGACCGGGGAGCTGTTTTTT
v_call: TRBV7-6; j_call: TRBJ2-7; clone_size: once; d_call: -; cdr3_aa: CASGLARPGEGFYEQYF; cdr3_nt: TGTGCCAGCGGCTTAGCCCGCCCCGGGGAAGGGTTCTACGAGCAGTACTTC
v_call: TRBV5-1; j_call: TRBJ2-3; clone_size: many; d_call: -; cdr3_aa: CASSLAGDTQYF; cdr3_nt: TGCGCCAGCAGCTTGGCCGGTGATACGCAGTATTTT
v_call: TRBV25-1; j_call: TRBJ1-4; clone_size: -; d_call: TRBD1; cdr3_aa: CASPSWDRGRRANEKLFF; cdr3_nt: TGTGCCAGCCCCTCTTGGGACAGGGGGCGAAGGGCTAATGAAAAACTGTTTTTT
v_call: TRBV20-1; j_call: TRBJ1-2; clone_size: many; d_call: -; cdr3_aa: CSARPSGTDYGYTF; cdr3_nt: TGCAGTGCTAGGCCTTCCGGGACGGACTATGGCTACACCTTC
v_call: TRBV5-1; j_call: TRBJ2-7; clone_size: -; d_call: -; cdr3_aa: CASSLDYEQYF; cdr3_nt: TGCGCCAGCAGCTTGGACTACGAGCAGTACTTC
v_call: TRBV7-9; j_call: TRBJ2-7; clone_size: many; d_call: -; cdr3_aa: CASSTNGGSGEQYF; cdr3_nt: TGTGCCAGCAGCACCAACGGGGGCTCGGGCGAGCAGTACTTC
v_call: TRBV27; j_call: TRBJ2-6; clone_size: many; d_call: -; cdr3_aa: CASSLAITGSRAGANVLTF; cdr3_nt: TGTGCCAGCAGTTTAGCAATTACAGGGTCTCGGGCTGGGGCCAACGTCCTGACTTTC
v_call: TRBV28; j_call: TRBJ2-7; clone_size: few; d_call: TRBD1; cdr3_aa: CASSSKGTAVYEQYF; cdr3_nt: TGTGCCAGCAGTTCTAAAGGGACAGCCGTCTACGAGCAGTACTTC
v_call: TRBV7-8; j_call: TRBJ2-7; clone_size: -; d_call: TRBD2; cdr3_aa: CASGLAGPYEQYF; cdr3_nt: TGTGCCAGCGGACTAGCGGGACCCTACGAGCAGTACTTC
v_call: TRBV4-1; j_call: TRBJ1-3; clone_size: many; d_call: -; cdr3_aa: CASSQEGAGNTIYF; cdr3_nt: TGCGCCAGCAGCCAAGAGGGGGCTGGAAACACCATATATTTT
v_call: TRBV24-1; j_call: TRBJ1-2; clone_size: -; d_call: -; cdr3_aa: CATSDSKEIPNYGYTF; cdr3_nt: TGTGCCACCAGTGATTCAAAAGAAATTCCCAACTATGGCTACACCTTC
v_call: TRBV20-1; j_call: TRBJ1-2; clone_size: -; d_call: -; cdr3_aa: CSAGSGPIDYGYTF; cdr3_nt: TGCAGTGCCGGCTCGGGCCCGATCGACTATGGCTACACCTTC
v_call: TRBV10-3; j_call: TRBJ2-2; clone_size: -; d_call: -; cdr3_aa: CAISESDTGELFF; cdr3_nt: TGTGCCATCAGTGAGAGTGACACCGGGGAGCTGTTTTTT
v_call: TRBV2; j_call: TRBJ2-3; clone_size: many; d_call: TRBD2; cdr3_aa: CASNSGGRDTQYF; cdr3_nt: TGTGCCAGCAATTCGGGGGGGCGAGATACGCAGTATTTT
v_call: TRBV11-2; j_call: TRBJ1-2; clone_size: many; d_call: -; cdr3_aa: CASSHGQFYGYTF; cdr3_nt: TGTGCCAGCAGCCACGGACAGTTTTATGGCTACACCTTC
v_call: TRBV5-1; j_call: TRBJ1-1; clone_size: -; d_call: -; cdr3_aa: CASSSLTGRTTEAFF; cdr3_nt: TGCGCCAGCAGCTCGCTTACAGGGAGGACCACTGAAGCTTTCTTT
v_call: TRBV6-2/TRBV6-3; j_call: TRBJ2-3; clone_size: few; d_call: -; cdr3_aa: CASSYSALGYTDTQYF; cdr3_nt: TGTGCCAGCAGTTACTCCGCCCTAGGCTACACAGATACGCAGTATTTT
v_call: TRBV12-3/TRBV12-4; j_call: TRBJ2-4; clone_size: few; d_call: -; cdr3_aa: CASSLNAGSKNIQYF; cdr3_nt: TGTGCCAGCAGTTTAAATGCAGGGTCCAAAAACATTCAGTACTTC
v_call: TRBV3-1; j_call: TRBJ1-1; clone_size: many; d_call: -; cdr3_aa: CASSQDLGREAFF; cdr3_nt: TGTGCCAGCAGCCAAGACCTAGGGCGTGAAGCTTTCTTT
v_call: TRBV10-3; j_call: TRBJ2-2; clone_size: many; d_call: TRBD1; cdr3_aa: CAISDIRDSVYTGELFF; cdr3_nt: TGTGCCATCAGTGATATAAGGGACAGCGTCTACACCGGGGAGCTGTTTTTT
v_call: TRBV18; j_call: TRBJ1-2; clone_size: many; d_call: -; cdr3_aa: CASSPTGLYGYTF; cdr3_nt: TGTGCCAGCTCACCCACAGGGCTCTATGGCTACACCTTC
v_call: TRBV14; j_call: TRBJ2-1; clone_size: few; d_call: -; cdr3_aa: CASSPSDPYSQFF; cdr3_nt: TGTGCCAGCAGCCCCTCGGACCCTTATTCCCAGTTCTTC
v_call: TRBV7-9; j_call: TRBJ2-3; clone_size: many; d_call: -; cdr3_aa: CASRPDTDTQYF; cdr3_nt: TGTGCCAGCCGACCGGACACAGATACGCAGTATTTT